This T cell receptor beta chain was sequenced during a study of identical twins. Whole-study results and caveats: Within beta out-of-frame sequences, the excess sharing observed between twins was weaker.

The V gene's germline CDR1 is MNHGY and CDR2 SAAAGT. With 8 bases removed from V and 7 bases from J, the gap between germline ends came to 20 bases. This CDR3 spans 14 amino acids. A universal primer site came from template switching; cDNA carried unique molecular identifiers. In TCRdb, the 5' RACE reads were re-called with MiXCR into one record per CDR3 protein. This table holds approximately 1.8 million distinct CDR3 sequences, less than 40% found once. About this clonotype itself: Its antigen is unidentified.

The sequence was collected from a newborn girl in good health. Material for sequencing was cord blood. V gene TRBV6-8 combines with J gene TRBJ1-1; D perhaps matches TRBD1 (5 bases). The CDR3 protein is CASPKEGARGEAFF. CDR3 coding DNA: TGTGCCAGCCCAAAAGAAGGGGCTCGAGGTGAAGCTTTCTTT.